Presented here are 5 T cell receptor beta chains from one specimen sequenced in a study of T cell responses to AZD1222 COVID-19 vaccine. Only in-frame clones appear in the TCRdb table, and some are missing; sequencing was by immunoSEQ multiplex PCR. The table includes 150,000 or so clones, 87% detected once. Here the sequenced sample was peripheral blood, taken 28 days after the second AZD1222 dose. The origin of the receptors is an adult who received the AZD1222 COVID-19 vaccine.

The chain employs TRBV19 and TRBJ1-5; 9 nucleotides agree with TRBD1. CDR1 is LNHDA, CDR2 SQIVND, per germline (reference sequence). The CDR3 sequence is 16 residues long. With V trimmed by 0 bases and J by 3 bases, 3 bases remained unmatched. CDR3 protein: CASSIEGTGTNQPQHF. The CDR3, as DNA: TGTGCCAGTAGTATAGAGGGGACAGGGACCAATCAGCCCCAGCATTTT. The whole variable domain, filled in from reference TRBV19 and TRBJ1-5, reads DGGITQSPKYLFRKEGQNVTLSCEQNLNHDAMYWYRQDPGQGLRLIYYSQIVNDFQKGDIAEGYSVSREKKESFPLTVTSAQKNPTAFYLCASSIEGTGTNQPQHFGDGTRLSIL.

In its sample, this clone was seen once. V and J are TRBV3-1 (or the pseudogene TRBV3-2) and TRBJ1-1; D gene unclear. Germline-derived CDR1 and CDR2 are LGHDT and YNNKEL (reference sequence). V was shortened by 4 bases and J by 1 base, with 7 bases between the two germline ends. The CDR3 has 13 residues. CDR3 nucleotides: TGTGCCAGCAGCCTGAAAGGGAACACTGAAGCTTTCTTT. This codes for CASSLKGNTEAFF.

With respect to this clone: Its ends do not fully match the called genes, so a read error is possible. Other nucleotide sequences from this sample produce the same CDR3. In nucleotides, the CDR3 is TGTGCCAGCTTCGCCAGCACAACTAATGAAAAGCTGTTTTTT. Its protein is CASFASTTNEKLFF. The rearrangement links TRBV6-5 to TRBJ1-4; D call uncertain. The CDR3 is 14 residues long. The germline gives CDR1 MNHEY, CDR2 SVGAGI.

The rearrangement uses TRBV15 and TRBJ2-1; no clear D gene. The ends were cut back, 0 bases at V and 6 bases at J, with 9 bases in the middle. CDR1 is LNHNV and CDR2 is YYDKDF in the germline V gene (reference sequence). This CDR3 region has 14 residues. The CDR3, as DNA: TGTGCCACCAGCAGAGATGTAGCAGCCAATGAGCAGTTCTTC. Translated, it gives CATSRDVAANEQFF.

This chain uses TRBV7-2 with TRBJ1-6; D not resolved. V lost 5 bases and J lost 10, with 12 bases in between. The germline V gene has CDR1 SGHTA and CDR2 FQGNSA. The CDR3 is 13 residues long. CDR3 sequence (DNA): TGTGCCAGCAGCACCCAAGAAGGATCACCCCTCCACTTT. It encodes CASSTQEGSPLHF.